One sample yielded the 9 T cell receptor beta chains listed below, sequenced in a study of molecular identifiers for immune sequencing clone quantification. TCRdb recomputed calls from the PCR reads with MiXCR, one row per CDR3 protein. This sample has around 480,000 distinct CDR3 sequences, with 20% to 25% found just once. The specimen sequenced was naive CD8+ T cells from blood, with Jurkat cell RNA spiked in. Subset here: FACS-sorted CD8+CD4-CCR7+CD45RA+ naive T cells. These receptors all stem from a human donor in good health. Some libraries in this study had Jurkat cell RNA spiked in.

This clonotype was observed at least ten times. The J gene is TRBJ2-7, the V gene TRBV30, with D hard to call. The CDR3 length is 12 residues. The germline CDR1 and CDR2 sequences are GTSNPN and SVGIG (reference sequence). V lost 2 bases, J lost 8 bases, and 13 bases lay in between. The DNA for the CDR3 is TGTGCCTGGAGTAGCTTAACGTCAAAGCAGTACTTC. As protein: CAWSSLTSKQYF.

In its sample, this clonotype was seen many times. The V gene is TRBV6-6, the J gene TRBJ1-4; D possibly corresponds to TRBD1 (5 bases). Germline CDR1 MNHNY, CDR2 SVGAGI (reference sequence). V was trimmed by 8 bases and J by 8 bases, leaving 18 bases between them. This CDR3 has 14 residues. The CDR3 nucleotides are TGTGCCAGCGCTATTCGGGGGGTCGAGGAAAAACTGTTTTTT. Protein product: CASAIRGVEEKLFF.

This clonotype turned up a few times. The rearrangement uses TRBV7-9 and TRBJ2-7, with D perhaps TRBD2 (5 bases). The CDR3 has 15 amino acids. Germline lookup yields CDR1 SEHNR and CDR2 FQNEAQ (reference sequence). V lost 5 bases and J lost 0, with 14 bases in between. The CDR3 DNA reads TGTGCCAGCAGCCGGTCGGGCGGGCTCTCCTACGAGCAGTACTTC. It translates to CASSRSGGLSYEQYF.

This clonotype appeared a few times. This chain links TRBV27 with TRBJ2-7; 8 positions agree with TRBD2. Germline CDR1 and CDR2: MNHEY and SMNVEV (reference sequence). The CDR3 contains 14 residues. Trimming at V came to 2 bases and at J to 6 bases, leaving 6 bases not matched to a gene. As DNA, the CDR3 is TGTGCCAGCAGTTTAGGGCGGGGGGCGGCCGAGCAGTACTTC. Encoded protein: CASSLGRGAAEQYF.

Here the CDR3 DNA reads TGTGCCAGTTCATTTGTGGGGGGGCGGACAGATACGCAGTATTTT. This codes for CASSFVGGRTDTQYF. V usage is TRBV19 and J usage is TRBJ2-3; the D gene is possibly TRBD2 (7 bases). V lost 8 bases and J lost 3, with 18 bases in between. The CDR3 is 15 residues long. CDR1 and CDR2 from the germline V gene are LNHDA and SQIVND (reference sequence).

This clonotype was observed at least ten times. V and J are TRBV27 and TRBJ2-7, with a weak D call TRBD2 (5 bases). Germline V gives CDR1 MNHEY, CDR2 SMNVEV (reference sequence). This CDR3 is 12 amino acids long. Trimming removed 5 bases at V and 6 bases at J, with 11 bases between. CDR3 region: CASSITRPEQYF. The CDR3 DNA reads as TGTGCCAGCAGTATAACTAGGCCCGAGCAGTACTTC.

Regarding this clonotype: Since no conserved phenylalanine or tryptophan closes the CDR3, a read error is the likely cause. The chain couples TRBV5-6 to TRBJ1-1, with D unresolved. V gave up 5 bases and J gave up 0 bases, with 11 bases separating them. Germline values: CDR1 SGHDT, CDR2 YYEEEE. This CDR3 comprises 14 residues. The CDR3 loop is CASSLIRLNTEAFS. The CDR3 nucleotides are TGTGCCAGCAGTCTGATCCGTTTGAACACTGAAGCTTTCTCT.

This clonotype was recorded at least ten times. V gene TRBV2 combines with J gene TRBJ2-3; the match to TRBD1 covers 9 bases. The ends lost 9 bases at V and 2 bases at J; junction bases unmatched: 6. The CDR3 is made up of 14 amino acids. CDR1 and CDR2 (germline): SNHLY, FYNNEI. CDR3 nucleotides: TGTGCCAGTCCGGGGACAGGGACCACAGATACGCAGTATTTT. Translated: CASPGTGTTDTQYF.

There are a few counts of this clonotype. V is TRBV9 and J is TRBJ1-1; D may be TRBD1 (5 bases). V was trimmed by 0 bases and J by 11 bases, leaving 14 bases between them. CDR1 and CDR2 from the germline V gene are SGDLS and YYNGEE. CDR3 length: 13 residues. The CDR3 here is CASSVGGGFDAFF. The CDR3 region has the DNA TGTGCCAGCAGCGTAGGGGGGGGGTTTGACGCTTTCTTT.